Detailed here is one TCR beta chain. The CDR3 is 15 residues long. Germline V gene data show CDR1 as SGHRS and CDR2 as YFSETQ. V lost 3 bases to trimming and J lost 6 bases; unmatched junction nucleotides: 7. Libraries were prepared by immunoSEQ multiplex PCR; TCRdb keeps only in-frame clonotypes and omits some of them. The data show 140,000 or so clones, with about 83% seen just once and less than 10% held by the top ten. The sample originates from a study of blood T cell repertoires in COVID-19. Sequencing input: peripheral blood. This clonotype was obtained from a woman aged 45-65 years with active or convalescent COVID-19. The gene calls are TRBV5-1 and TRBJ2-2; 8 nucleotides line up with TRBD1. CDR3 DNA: TGCGCCAGCAGCTCAGGGGGCAGAAGCTCCGGGGAGCTGTTTTTT. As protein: CASSSGGRSSGELFF.